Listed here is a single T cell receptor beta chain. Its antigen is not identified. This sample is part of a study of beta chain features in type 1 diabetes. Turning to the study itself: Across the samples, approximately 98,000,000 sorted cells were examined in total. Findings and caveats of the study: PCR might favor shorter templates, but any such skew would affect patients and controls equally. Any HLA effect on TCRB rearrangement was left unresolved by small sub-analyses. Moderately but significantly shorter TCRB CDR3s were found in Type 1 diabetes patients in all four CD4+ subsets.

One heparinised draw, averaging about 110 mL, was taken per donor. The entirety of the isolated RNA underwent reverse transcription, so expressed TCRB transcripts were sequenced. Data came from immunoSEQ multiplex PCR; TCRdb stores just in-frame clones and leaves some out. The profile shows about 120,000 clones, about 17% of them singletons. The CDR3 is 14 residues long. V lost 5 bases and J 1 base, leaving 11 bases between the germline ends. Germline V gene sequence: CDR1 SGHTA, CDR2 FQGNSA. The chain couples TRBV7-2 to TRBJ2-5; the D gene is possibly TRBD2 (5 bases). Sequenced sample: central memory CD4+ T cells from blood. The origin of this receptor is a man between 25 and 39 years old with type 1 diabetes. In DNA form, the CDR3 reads TGTGCCAGCAGCCCCGGGAAGGCCCAAGAGACCCAGTACTTC. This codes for CASSPGKAQETQYF. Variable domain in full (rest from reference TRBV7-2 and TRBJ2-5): GAGVSQSPSNKVTEKGKDVELRCDPISGHTALYWYRQSLGQGLEFLIYFQGNSAPDKSGLPSDRFSAERTGGSVSTLTIQRTQQEDSAVYLCASSPGKAQETQYFGPGTRLLVL.